These 23 T cell receptor beta chains were all obtained from the same sample, sequenced in a study of blood T cell repertoires in COVID-19. TCRdb's copy holds only in-frame clones and misses some; the assay was immunoSEQ multiplex PCR. This table has around 180,000 clones, roughly four fifths appearing once. The sequencing input was PBMCs or T cells enriched from blood (not recorded which). These receptors all stem from a man in his fifties who had recovered from COVID-19.

The J gene is TRBJ1-5, the V gene TRBV10-1; 7 nucleotides line up with TRBD1. CDR3 length: 16 residues. Trimming cost V 2 bases and J 1 base; bases outside gene matches: 5. Germline lookup yields CDR1 WNHNN and CDR2 SYGVQD (reference sequence). The CDR3 reads CASSETGATSNQPQHF. The DNA for the CDR3 is TGCGCCAGCAGTGAGACAGGGGCTACGAGCAATCAGCCCCAGCATTTT.

The V call is TRBV14, the J call TRBJ1-2; D not resolved. The CDR3 sequence is 14 residues long. Germline CDR1 SGHDN, CDR2 FVKESK. Deletions cut 1 base from V and 4 bases from J, with 10 bases between. The CDR3 loop is CASSQVYSSYGYTF. The CDR3 bases are TGTGCCAGCAGCCAAGTTTACAGTTCCTATGGCTACACCTTC.

This chain uses TRBV6-5 with TRBJ2-7; D not resolved. The CDR3 is made up of 13 amino acids. In germline, CDR1 is MNHEY, CDR2 SVGAGI. The V end was cut by 3 bases, the J end by 0 bases, with 6 bases between. CDR3: CASSYSSSYEQYF. In DNA, the CDR3 is TGTGCCAGCAGTTATTCCAGCTCCTACGAGCAGTACTTC.

This clone was observed a single time. The rearrangement uses TRBV5-6 and TRBJ1-2; D is ambiguous. Trimming removed 0 bases at V and 2 bases at J, with 8 bases between. This CDR3 has 14 residues. CDR1 SGHDT and CDR2 YYEEEE come from the germline V gene. The CDR3: CASSLGALNYGYTF. CDR3 sequence (DNA): TGTGCCAGCAGCTTGGGCGCACTAAACTATGGCTACACCTTC.

The chain recombines TRBV28 with TRBJ1-2; D is possibly TRBD1 (5 bases). V was trimmed by 3 bases and J by 7 bases, leaving 15 bases between them. Germline V gives CDR1 MDHEN, CDR2 SYDVKM. This CDR3 spans 14 amino acids. As DNA, the CDR3 is TGTGCCAGCAGTTTTGACCAGGGATTCTTTGGCTACACCTTC. Protein product: CASSFDQGFFGYTF.

This clone was found once. The rearrangement joins TRBV7-8 to TRBJ2-3, with D perhaps TRBD2 (7 bases). CDR3 length: 16 residues. Trimming took 2 bases from V and 8 from J, leaving 20 bases between them. CDR1 and CDR2 from the germline V gene are SGHVS and FQNEAQ. This CDR3 is CASSLSAGNRAATQYF. CDR3 sequence (DNA): TGTGCCAGCAGCTTATCAGCGGGAAACAGGGCGGCTACGCAGTATTTT.

This sequence joins TRBV11-2 and TRBJ1-5, with D uncertain. CDR3 length: 13 residues. Germline loops: CDR1 SGHAT, CDR2 FQNNGV. Deletions cut 1 base from V and 1 base from J, with 2 bases between. DNA of the CDR3: TGTGCCAGCAGCTTAGCGAGCAATCAGCCCCAGCATTTT. It specifies CASSLASNQPQHF.

The gene calls are TRBV6-5 and TRBJ1-4, with 8 bases fitting TRBD1. V gave up 5 bases and J gave up 2 bases; unmatched junction bases: 4. From germline, CDR1 is MNHEY and CDR2 SVGAGI. The CDR3 runs to 15 residues. Here the CDR3 DNA reads TGTGCCAGCAGTAAAAGGACAGGGACTAATGAAAAACTGTTTTTT. Its translation is CASSKRTGTNEKLFF.

J is TRBJ2-2 and V is TRBV5-5; no clear D gene. Trimming pared 0 bases from V and 1 base from J, leaving 4 bases between. The germline gives CDR1 SGHKS, CDR2 YYEKEE (reference sequence). This CDR3 region has 14 residues. The CDR3: CASSLVQNTGELFF. The CDR3 coding sequence is TGTGCCAGCAGCTTGGTCCAGAACACCGGGGAGCTGTTTTTT.

The chain links TRBV6-6 to TRBJ1-2; tentatively, D is TRBD1 (5 bases). The germline gives CDR1 MNHNY, CDR2 SVGAGI (reference sequence). CDR3 size: 14 residues. V lost 2 bases and J lost 4, with 11 bases in between. The CDR3 sequence: CASSYDGGVYGYTF. CDR3 DNA sequence: TGTGCCAGCAGTTACGATGGGGGGGTCTATGGCTACACCTTC.

The rearrangement joins TRBV2 to TRBJ2-1; 9 bases agree with TRBD2. The J segment lost 10 bases and the V segment lost 3 bases, leaving 7 bases of the junction unmatched. CDR3 size: 14 residues. Germline CDR1 SNHLY, CDR2 FYNNEI. The CDR3 DNA follows: TGTGCCAGCAGTGATCGGCGGGGGGGCCGGGAGCAGTTCTTC. Its translation: CASSDRRGGREQFF. The full variable domain, its missing parts supplied by reference TRBV2 and TRBJ2-1, is EPEVTQTPSHQVTQMGQEVILRCVPISNHLYFYWYRQILGQKVEFLVSFYNNEISEKSEIFDDQFSVERPDGSNFTLKIRSTKLEDSAMYFCASSDRRGGREQFFGPGTRLTVL.

The chain carries TRBV9 and TRBJ2-7; tentative D call: TRBD2 (5 bases). Between the trimmed V and J ends, which lost 3 bases and 6 bases, there was a span of 16 bases. Germline loops: CDR1 SGDLS, CDR2 YYNGEE. The CDR3 has 14 amino acids. The chain's CDR3 is CASSAAGQTIEQYF. CDR3 DNA sequence: TGTGCCAGCAGCGCCGCGGGCCAAACGATCGAGCAGTACTTC.

The chain joins TRBV19 to TRBJ1-6; possibly TRBD1 for D (5 bases). CDR1 LNHDA and CDR2 SQIVND come from the germline V gene (reference sequence). The CDR3 is 14 residues long. Trimming pared 7 bases from V and 6 bases from J, leaving 13 bases between. The CDR3 sequence is CASNSDRANSPLHF. The CDR3 nucleotides are TGTGCCAGTAATTCCGACAGAGCTAATTCACCCCTCCACTTT. Complete variable domain (other parts from reference TRBV19 and TRBJ1-6): DGGITQSPKYLFRKEGQNVTLSCEQNLNHDAMYWYRQDPGQGLRLIYYSQIVNDFQKGDIAEGYSVSREKKESFPLTVTSAQKNPTAFYLCASNSDRANSPLHFGNGTRLTVT.

V and J are TRBV18 and TRBJ2-2; tentatively, D is TRBD2 (6 bases). The CDR3 has 17 residues. The germline V gene has CDR1 KGHSH and CDR2 LQKENI. Trimming stripped 3 bases from V and 0 bases from J, with 14 bases between. The CDR3 coding sequence is TGTGCCAGCTCACCCCCAACGGGGGTTTCGAACACCGGGGAGCTGTTTTTT. It encodes CASSPPTGVSNTGELFF. The whole variable domain, filled in from reference TRBV18 and TRBJ2-2, reads NAGVMQNPRHLVRRRGQEARLRCSPMKGHSHVYWYRQLPEEGLKFMVYLQKENIIDESGMPKERFSAEFPKEGPSILRIQQVVRGDSAAYFCASSPPTGVSNTGELFFGEGSRLTVL.

This clone was detected a few times. This chain connects TRBV18 to TRBJ2-1, with a weak D call TRBD2 (6 bases). Germline loops: CDR1 KGHSH, CDR2 LQKENI. The CDR3 is 12 residues long. Trimming took 5 bases from V and 10 from J, leaving 12 bases between them. As DNA, the CDR3 is TGTGCCAGCTCATCGTCTAGCGCAGAGCAGTTCTTC. Residues: CASSSSSAEQFF.

The V and J genes are TRBV7-2 and TRBJ2-7; no reliable D call. The CDR3 sequence is 16 residues long. Trimming took 1 base from V and 2 from J, leaving 15 bases between them. Germline loops: CDR1 SGHTA, CDR2 FQGNSA. Written as DNA, the CDR3 is TGTGCCAGCAGCTTAGGATCTGCGGCCAGTGCCTACGAGCAGTACTTC. Translating gives CASSLGSAASAYEQYF.

This rearrangement joins TRBV5-1 to TRBJ2-2; D is ambiguous. Looked up from germline, CDR1 is SGHRS and CDR2 is YFSETQ. CDR3 length: 14 residues. The germline V and J ends were trimmed by 0 bases and 5 bases, with 8 bases remaining between them. The CDR3 sequence: CASSLDSKTGELFF. The CDR3 coding sequence is TGCGCCAGCAGCTTGGACTCTAAAACCGGGGAGCTGTTTTTT.

The rearrangement uses TRBV7-9 and TRBJ1-2; D uncertain. The CDR3 contains 11 residues. Deletions cut 5 bases from V and 8 bases from J, with 9 bases between. Germline CDR1 reads SEHNR; CDR2 reads FQNEAQ (reference sequence). CDR3 residues: CASSPGWGYTF. Here the CDR3 DNA reads TGTGCCAGCAGCCCTGGCTGGGGCTACACCTTC.

V gene TRBV7-9 combines with J gene TRBJ2-1, with TRBD1 matching over 7 bases. Trimming took 4 bases from V and 8 from J; bases not matched to a gene: 8. The CDR3 has 14 amino acids. The germline CDR1 and CDR2 sequences are SEHNR and FQNEAQ (reference sequence). The CDR3 region is CASSYDYRGYEQFF. The CDR3 nucleotides read TGTGCCAGCAGCTACGATTACAGGGGTTATGAGCAGTTCTTC.

The CDR3 sequence: CASSEGQAEAFF. The DNA of the CDR3 is TGTGCCAGCAGTGAGGGACAGGCTGAAGCTTTCTTT. V is TRBV2 and J is TRBJ1-1, with 8 bases fitting TRBD1. The J segment lost 6 bases and the V segment lost 3 bases, leaving 0 bases of the junction unmatched. The CDR3 consists of 12 residues. Germline V gene sequence: CDR1 SNHLY, CDR2 FYNNEI.

This clone has just one count. V usage is TRBV11-2 and J usage is TRBJ2-7, with TRBD2 as a possible D gene (7 bases). Germline CDR1 reads SGHAT; CDR2 reads FQNNGV. V was pared by 2 bases and J by 7 bases, with 15 bases between. The CDR3 extends over 14 amino acids. The CDR3: CASSLRGGQEEQYF. Written as DNA, the CDR3 is TGTGCCAGCAGCTTAAGGGGGGGGCAGGAGGAGCAGTACTTC.

The chain has TRBV5-1 and TRBJ2-7, with 8 bases identical to TRBD1. V trimming: 4 bases; J trimming: 7 bases; junction bases outside the gene matches: 4. Germline V gene data show CDR1 as SGHRS and CDR2 as YFSETQ. This CDR3 spans 12 amino acids. CDR3 bases: TGCGCCAGCAGCGGGACAGGTGGGGAGCAGTACTTC. Its protein product is CASSGTGGEQYF. The full variable domain, completed using reference TRBV5-1 and TRBJ2-7, is KAGVTQTPRYLIKTRGQQVTLSCSPISGHRSVSWYQQTPGQGLQFLFEYFSETQRNKGNFPGRFSGRQFSNSRSEMNVSTLELGDSALYLCASSGTGGEQYFGPGTRLTVT.

Regarding this clone: The junction differs from germline at one of its ends, possibly a read error. The rearrangement joins TRBV9 to TRBJ2-3; 12 bases fit TRBD2. Germline-derived CDR1 and CDR2 are SGDLS and YYNGEE. The CDR3 has 18 residues. The CDR3 region has the DNA TGTGCCAGCAGCGTAGGCCTCGGACTAGCGGGGCGCACAGATACTCAGTATTTT. Translation: CASSVGLGLAGRTDTQYF.